The sequence of this T cell receptor (beta chain) was determined in a study of blood T cell repertoires in COVID-19. Across the study: There were acute and convalescent COVID-19 samples, and they came from the United States, Italy and Spain. The analysed material was cDNA or gDNA that came from T cells, B-cell-depleted T cells, or PBMCs.

In the original processing: Quantification of nucleated cells was approximated via reference gene primer amplification. The method was immunoSEQ multiplex PCR; TCRdb's version includes in-frame clones alone and lacks a portion of them. The DNA was the basis for D and trimming; V, J and clone size are from that table. Of about 240,000 clones listed, about four fifths are singletons. Seattle-derived patients entered the study during active infection and were followed longitudinally. The CDR3 spans 12 residues. V was cut by 6 bases and J by 6 bases, with 12 bases left in between. Germline values: CDR1 SEHNR, CDR2 FQNEAQ (reference sequence).

Source material: peripheral blood. The TCR comes from a woman over 75 with COVID-19, enrolled during active disease. The genes are TRBV7-9 and TRBJ2-7; D ambiguous. This chain's CDR3 is CASRVGLAEQYF. The CDR3, as DNA: TGTGCCAGCAGGGTTGGCTTGGCCGAGCAGTACTTC. Looking up the rest from reference TRBV7-9 and TRBJ2-7 gives the full variable domain: DTGVSQNPRHKITKRGQNVTFRCDPISEHNRLYWYRQTLGQGPEFLTYFQNEAQLEKSRLLSDRFSAERPKGSFSTLEIQRTEQGDSAMYLCASRVGLAEQYFGPGTRLTVT.